This T cell receptor (beta chain) was observed in a study of T cell repertoires in cytomegalovirus infection. Overall study context: Evidence of both CMV infection and a matching HLA type came from public TCR beta signatures. Points from the study as a whole: Carriage of CMV together with the relevant HLA was identifiable through cumulative public TCR beta family frequency. Dominant in the ex vivo response were TCR beta clonotypes restricted by HLA-C and specific for CMV.

TCRdb independently ran MiXCR on the reads; one entry per CDR3 protein. The sample includes roughly 630,000 distinct CDR3 sequences, roughly 24% of them seen just once. The V and J ends lost 3 bases and 0 bases respectively, with 11 bases between them. CDR3 length: 15 residues. This clonotype was detected a few times. As yet, its antigen is unknown. The sequence came from a human donor in good health (CMV status not recorded). Some clones in this sample may be carry-over from other donors' samples. Material for sequencing was CD8+ T cells from PBMCs. The chain links TRBV12-3 or TRBV12-4 to TRBJ1-2; D remains ambiguous. In DNA form, the CDR3 reads TGTGCCAGCAGTTTTTCCCCTAAAGCTAACTATGGCTACACCTTC. Protein: CASSFSPKANYGYTF.